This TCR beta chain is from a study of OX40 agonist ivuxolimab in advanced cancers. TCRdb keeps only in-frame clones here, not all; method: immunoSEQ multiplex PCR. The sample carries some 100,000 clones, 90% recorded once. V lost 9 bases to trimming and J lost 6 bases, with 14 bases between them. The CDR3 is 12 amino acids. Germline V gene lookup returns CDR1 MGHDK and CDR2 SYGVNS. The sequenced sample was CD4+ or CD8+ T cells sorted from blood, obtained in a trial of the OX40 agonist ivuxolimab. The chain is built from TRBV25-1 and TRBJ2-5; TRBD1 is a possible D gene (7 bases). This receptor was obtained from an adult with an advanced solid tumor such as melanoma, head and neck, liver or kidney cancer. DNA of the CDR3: TGTGCCAGTTCCAGGGGGGTGCAGACCCAGTACTTC. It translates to CASSRGVQTQYF.